The 27 T cell receptor beta chains reported below all come from one sample, sequenced in a study of T cells in Graves' hyperthyroidism and ophthalmopathy. The TCR beta CDR3 regions underwent amplification using RNA transcripts as the source. HTBI primers were the set used in a first-round RT-PCR of the TCR CDR3. TCRdb processed the multiplex PCR reads anew with MiXCR; each CDR3 protein has one entry. The sample lists hundreds of thousands of distinct CDR3 sequences, less than 20% seen once, with 13% to 15% in the top ten. The sequenced sample was blood. The receptors derive from a woman between 18 and 30 years old with Graves' hyperthyroidism.

This clonotype was detected ten times or more. The rearrangement joins TRBV5-1 to TRBJ2-1, with D uncertain. The CDR3 loop spans 14 amino acids. Germline loops: CDR1 SGHRS, CDR2 YFSETQ. The germline V and J ends were trimmed by 3 bases and 2 bases, with 9 bases remaining between them. The CDR3 DNA sequence: TGCGCCAGCAGCTCTGGCGGCACCTACAATGAGCAGTTCTTC. It codes for CASSSGGTYNEQFF.

The table lists this clonotype with many counts. This sequence joins TRBV12-3 or TRBV12-4 and TRBJ2-7, with 10 positions matching TRBD1. V shed 2 bases and J 5 bases; nucleotides not matched to a gene: 3. This CDR3 region has 14 residues. DNA of the CDR3: TGTGCCAGCAGTTTACACGACAGGGGGCACGAGCAGTACTTC. Translating gives CASSLHDRGHEQYF.

The chain links TRBV18 to TRBJ2-1; TRBD1 might be the D (6 bases). Germline V CDR1 and CDR2: KGHSH, LQKENI. The CDR3 is made up of 16 amino acids. V lost 1 base and J lost 2, with 12 bases in between. CDR3 residues: CASSPRGTQAYNEQFF. CDR3 nucleotides: TGTGCCAGCTCACCACGTGGGACACAGGCCTACAATGAGCAGTTCTTC.

The gene calls are TRBV12-3 or TRBV12-4 and TRBJ1-5, with 8 bases lining up with TRBD1. The CDR3 is 13 residues long. V shed 7 bases and J 5 bases; nucleotides not matched to a gene: 4. The CDR3 region is CASTRTGHQPQHF. CDR3 nucleotides: TGTGCCAGCACCCGGACAGGGCATCAGCCCCAGCATTTT.

This clonotype showed up just a few times. V is TRBV6-5 and J is TRBJ2-3; D unresolved. In germline, CDR1 is MNHEY, CDR2 SVGAGI. The CDR3 sequence is 13 residues long. The V and J ends lost 2 bases and 0 bases respectively, with 3 bases between them. CDR3 protein: CASSYGSTDTQYF. The CDR3 DNA is TGTGCCAGCAGTTACGGGAGCACAGATACGCAGTATTTT.

This clonotype was seen repeatedly, ten times or more. This rearrangement joins TRBV7-9 to TRBJ1-4; TRBD1 is a possible D gene (6 bases). In germline, CDR1 is SEHNR, CDR2 FQNEAQ (reference sequence). The CDR3 covers 15 residues. Trimming shortened V by 4 bases and J by 4 bases, and 13 bases separated the two germline ends. CDR3 in amino acids: CASSSGGPFNEKLFF. The CDR3 DNA sequence: TGTGCCAGCAGCTCCGGGGGGCCATTTAATGAAAAACTGTTTTTT.

This clonotype was seen ten or more times. The chain links TRBV20-1 to TRBJ2-2; D call uncertain. The germline V and J ends were trimmed by 3 bases and 1 base, with 6 bases remaining between them. The CDR3 totals 13 residues. The germline V gene has CDR1 DFQATT and CDR2 SNEGSKA (reference sequence). CDR3 protein: CSARERNTGELFF. The CDR3 nucleotides read TGCAGTGCTAGGGAGCGGAACACCGGGGAGCTGTTTTTT.

The chain carries TRBV24-1 and TRBJ2-1; 9 positions match TRBD1. Germline V gene lookup returns CDR1 KGHDR and CDR2 SFDVKD. The trim removed 9 bases at V and 2 bases at J, leaving 4 bases unmatched. This CDR3 contains 14 residues. The CDR3 is CATGDREAYNEQFF. The CDR3 coding sequence is TGTGCCACCGGGGACAGGGAAGCCTACAATGAGCAGTTCTTC.

This clonotype was picked up many times. The rearrangement uses TRBV11-2 and TRBJ2-7; D unresolved. Germline values: CDR1 SGHAT, CDR2 FQNNGV. V dropped 0 bases and J dropped 0 bases, with 18 bases sitting between them. This CDR3 is 18 amino acids long. The CDR3 loop reads CASSLDHPTSYGSYEQYF. The CDR3 DNA reads as TGTGCCAGCAGCTTAGATCATCCTACAAGTTACGGCTCCTACGAGCAGTACTTC.

This clonotype appeared many times. CDR3 region: CASSLVVRTNEKLFF. The CDR3 nucleotides are TGTGCCAGCAGCTTAGTGGTCAGAACTAATGAAAAACTGTTTTTT. V usage is TRBV7-8 and J usage is TRBJ1-4; D is unclear. The germline V gene encodes CDR1 SGHVS and CDR2 FQNEAQ. This CDR3 region has 15 residues. Trimming removed 1 base from V and 1 base from J, with 7 bases in between.

This clonotype was counted only a few times. The chain uses TRBV12-3 or TRBV12-4 and TRBJ2-1; 12 bases are shared with TRBD2. Losses at the gene ends were 3 bases for V and 6 bases for J; bases not matched to a gene: 9. This CDR3 is built from 17 residues. In nucleotides, the CDR3 is TGTGCCAGCAGTTTTAGGGCTAGCGGGAGGGCCGGCAATGAGCAGTTCTTC. It is translated as CASSFRASGRAGNEQFF.

This clonotype was found many times. V and J are TRBV2 and TRBJ2-2, with 10 bases identical to TRBD2. Germline-derived CDR1 and CDR2 are SNHLY and FYNNEI. After removal of 4 bases from V and 4 bases from J, the junction contained 3 bases not matched to a gene. There are 15 residues in the CDR3. This chain's CDR3 is CASSVSSGSTGELFF. DNA of the CDR3: TGTGCCAGCAGTGTGTCTAGCGGGAGCACCGGGGAGCTGTTTTTT.

As concerns this clonotype: Being one base from a much bigger clone, this may be a read error. The CDR3 does not close with the conserved phenylalanine or tryptophan, likely indicating a read error. The chain joins TRBV9 to TRBJ2-3; TRBD1 might be the D (6 bases). Germline CDR1 and CDR2: SGDLS and YYNGEE. This CDR3 region has 12 residues. Between the trimmed V and J ends, which lost 10 bases and 2 bases, there was a span of 11 bases. DNA for the CDR3: TGTGCCGCAGGGGTGGTCACAGATACGCAGTATCTT. This gives the protein CAAGVVTDTQYL.

This clonotype was detected ten times or more. This chain links TRBV12-3 or TRBV12-4 with TRBJ1-5, with a weak D call TRBD1 (6 bases). V was cut by 7 bases and J by 1 base, with 17 bases left in between. The CDR3 runs 16 residues. CDR3 sequence: CASTYIGGASNQPQHF. CDR3 coding DNA: TGTGCCAGCACCTACATAGGGGGGGCGAGCAATCAGCCCCAGCATTTT.

This clonotype has a count of ten or more. The chain is built from TRBV6-1 and TRBJ1-6, with D perhaps matching TRBD1 (5 bases). The ends were cut back, 6 bases at V and 7 bases at J, with 16 bases in the middle. There are 15 residues in the CDR3. CDR1 is MNHNS, CDR2 SASEGT, per germline. In DNA form, the CDR3 reads TGTGCCAGCAGCGTACCGGGGGGTTGGAATTCACCCCTCCACTTT. Its translation is CASSVPGGWNSPLHF.

This clonotype occurred many times. This rearrangement joins TRBV20-1 to TRBJ2-7; D may match TRBD1 or TRBD2 (5 bases each). Between the trimmed V and J ends, which lost 6 bases and 0 bases, there was a span of 15 bases. Germline V gene lookup returns CDR1 DFQATT and CDR2 SNEGSKA (reference sequence). This CDR3 is 14 amino acids long. Written as DNA, the CDR3 is TGCAGTGCCTGCCCGGGACCGAGCTCCTACGAGCAGTACTTC. Its protein product is CSACPGPSSYEQYF.

V and J are TRBV29-1 and TRBJ2-5; D may correspond to TRBD1 or TRBD2 (6 bases each). Trimming removed 6 bases from V and 2 bases from J, with 16 bases in between. CDR1 is SQVTM and CDR2 is ANQGSEA in the germline V gene. This CDR3 region has 14 residues. The CDR3 nucleotides read TGCAGCGTGGGGGGCTGGGGGCGACAAGAGACCCAGTACTTC. The encoded protein is CSVGGWGRQETQYF.

This clonotype was detected ten times or more. V is TRBV20-1 and J is TRBJ1-1; D call uncertain. The CDR3 consists of 14 residues. Deletions cut 3 bases from V and 1 base from J, with 12 bases between. The germline V gene encodes CDR1 DFQATT and CDR2 SNEGSKA (reference sequence). In DNA form, the CDR3 reads TGCAGTGCTAGTGGAACAAATCGGAACACTGAAGCTTTCTTT. Its translation is CSASGTNRNTEAFF.

This clonotype has ten or more counts. The rearrangement joins TRBV20-1 to TRBJ2-7, with 11 positions matching TRBD2. Per the germline V gene, CDR1 is DFQATT and CDR2 is SNEGSKA (reference sequence). Losses at the gene ends were 0 bases for V and 3 bases for J; bases not matched to a gene: 4. There are 15 residues in the CDR3. As DNA, the CDR3 is TGCAGTGCTAGAGACACCGGGACTAGCGGCTACGAGCAGTACTTC. This encodes CSARDTGTSGYEQYF.

This clonotype appeared a few times. The chain links TRBV9 to TRBJ1-2, with 9 bases aligning to TRBD1. CDR3 length equals 12 residues. CDR1 and CDR2 from the germline V gene are SGDLS and YYNGEE. With 4 bases clipped from V and 8 bases from J, the junction kept 3 bases outside the gene matches. The CDR3 nucleotides are TGTGCCAGCAGCCCGGGACAGGGAGGCTACACCTTC. It is translated as CASSPGQGGYTF.

The chain employs TRBV19 and TRBJ2-5, with 10 bases matching TRBD2. Per the germline V gene, CDR1 is LNHDA and CDR2 is SQIVND (reference sequence). Trimming cost V 6 bases and J 2 bases; bases outside gene matches: 9. The CDR3 is made up of 16 amino acids. The CDR3 protein is CASSVGVAGGQETQYF. CDR3 sequence (DNA): TGTGCCAGTAGCGTCGGGGTAGCGGGAGGACAAGAGACCCAGTACTTC.

This clonotype was observed many times. The V call is TRBV6-2 or TRBV6-3, the J call TRBJ1-1; D not resolved. V gave up 2 bases and J gave up 8 bases, with 9 bases separating them. The CDR3 is 12 amino acids. Germline lookup yields CDR1 MNHEY and CDR2 SVGEGT. DNA for the CDR3: TGTGCCAGCAGTTACGAACGGAAGGAAGCTTTCTTT. As protein: CASSYERKEAFF.

This clonotype was counted between two and nine times. The chain combines TRBV5-1 with TRBJ2-3, with 11 bases fitting TRBD2. CDR3 length equals 17 residues. V shed 3 bases, J shed 4 bases, and the junction held 10 bases outside the gene matches. CDR1 is SGHRS and CDR2 is YFSETQ in the germline V gene. The CDR3, as DNA: TGCGCCAGCAGCTGGACTGGGACTAGCGGAAAATCAGATACGCAGTATTTT. This sequence encodes CASSWTGTSGKSDTQYF.

This clonotype has at least ten counts. This chain connects TRBV18 to TRBJ2-1; tentatively, D is TRBD1 or TRBD2 (6 bases each). The CDR3 sequence is 16 residues long. V lost 0 bases and J lost 2, with 11 bases in between. Germline CDR1 and CDR2: KGHSH and LQKENI. The CDR3 region has the DNA TGTGCCAGCTCACCACCGTCGGGGGCCACCTACAATGAGCAGTTCTTC. Protein: CASSPPSGATYNEQFF.

This clonotype was observed at least ten times. The chain carries TRBV5-1 and TRBJ2-3; perhaps TRBD1 as D (5 bases). The CDR3 runs to 12 residues. Trimming removed 0 bases at V and 6 bases at J, with 5 bases between. The V gene's germline CDR1 is SGHRS and CDR2 YFSETQ. CDR3 protein: CASSLEGDTQYF. As DNA, the CDR3 is TGCGCCAGCAGCTTGGAGGGGGATACGCAGTATTTT. The full variable domain, rest sourced from reference TRBV5-1 and TRBJ2-3, is KAGVTQTPRYLIKTRGQQVTLSCSPISGHRSVSWYQQTPGQGLQFLFEYFSETQRNKGNFPGRFSGRQFSNSRSEMNVSTLELGDSALYLCASSLEGDTQYFGPGTRLTVL.

At least ten counts were recorded for this clonotype. The chain joins TRBV29-1 to TRBJ2-7, with 8 bases matching TRBD2. V was clipped by 2 bases and J by 3 bases; unmatched bases: 12. Germline lookup yields CDR1 SQVTM and CDR2 ANQGSEA. The CDR3 has 16 amino acids. CDR3 loop: CSVENSGSGGIYEQYF. CDR3 nucleotide sequence: TGCAGCGTTGAAAACTCTGGCAGCGGGGGTATCTACGAGCAGTACTTC.

This clonotype was found a few times. This sequence joins TRBV19 and TRBJ1-2; D gene ambiguous. The V end lost 5 bases, the J end lost 2 bases, and 15 bases lay between the germline ends. From germline, CDR1 is LNHDA and CDR2 SQIVND (reference sequence). The CDR3 runs to 15 residues. This chain's CDR3 is CASSPLLGNNYGYTF. CDR3 bases: TGTGCCAGTAGTCCCCTACTAGGGAACAACTATGGCTACACCTTC.